These 19 T cell receptor beta chains originate from one sample sequenced in a study of cytomegalovirus exposure and HLA in healthy donors. The PCR used 60 Vbeta and 13 Jbeta primers. Measured with immunoSEQ multiplex PCR; TCRdb has only the in-frame clones, and not every one. Among approximately 150,000 clones listed, 72% were seen once. The sample was PBMCs. The receptors derive from a human donor in good health.

The J gene is TRBJ1-2, the V gene TRBV29-1; D call uncertain. Germline V gene data show CDR1 as SQVTM and CDR2 as ANQGSEA. The CDR3 covers 12 residues. The V end lost 4 bases, the J end lost 2 bases, and 8 bases lay between the germline ends. The CDR3 coding sequence is TGCAGCGTTGGCCCAGCGAACTATGGCTACACCTTC. Translating it yields CSVGPANYGYTF.

Points on this clone: The junction does not match germline at one end; this may be a read error. V is TRBV25-1 and J is TRBJ1-1; D is unresolved. The CDR3 is 15 residues long. Germline V lookup: CDR1 MGHDK, CDR2 SYGVNS. In nucleotides, the CDR3 is TGTGCCAGCAGTGAGGCGAGACTCCCGAACGCTGAAGCTTTCTTT. It encodes CASSEARLPNAEAFF.

This clone has a handful of counts. The chain couples TRBV7-8 to TRBJ1-2; tentative D call: TRBD1 (5 bases). Trimming removed 5 bases at V and 5 bases at J, with 18 bases between. Germline CDR1 SGHVS, CDR2 FQNEAQ. This CDR3 comprises 15 residues. CDR3: CASSPALGQGYGYTF. CDR3 in DNA: TGTGCCAGCAGCCCCGCCCTGGGGCAGGGATATGGCTACACCTTC.

This chain uses TRBV19 with TRBJ2-1; 11 positions agree with TRBD2. J lost 0 bases, V lost 5 bases, and 3 bases had no gene match. The germline CDR1 and CDR2 sequences are LNHDA and SQIVND (reference sequence). The CDR3 runs to 16 residues. CDR3 sequence: CASSFGLAGSYNEQFF. The CDR3, as DNA: TGTGCCAGTAGTTTCGGACTAGCGGGCTCCTACAATGAGCAGTTCTTC.

This chain links TRBV9 with TRBJ2-3, with TRBD2 as a possible D gene (5 bases). The CDR3 runs to 14 residues. Trimming took off 0 bases at V and 3 bases at J, with 8 bases between the two ends. CDR1 is SGDLS and CDR2 is YYNGEE in the germline V gene. CDR3 in amino acids: CASSVVPGTDTQYF. The CDR3 DNA reads as TGTGCCAGCAGCGTAGTTCCGGGAACAGATACGCAGTATTTT.

This rearrangement joins TRBV11-2 to TRBJ2-7; D is possibly TRBD1 (6 bases). The germline gives CDR1 SGHAT, CDR2 FQNNGV. The CDR3 spans 15 residues. Deletions cut 7 bases from V and 4 bases from J, with 20 bases between. The CDR3 DNA reads TGTGCCAGCACCCCAATCAGGGGTTCGGCTTACGAGCAGTACTTC. Translating gives CASTPIRGSAYEQYF.

The rearrangement joins TRBV11-3 to TRBJ2-1, with TRBD1 matching 9 bases. This CDR3 spans 13 amino acids. From germline, CDR1 is SGHNT and CDR2 YENEEA. With V trimmed by 3 bases and J by 6 bases, 0 bases remained unmatched. CDR3 DNA: TGTGCCAGCAGCTTGACAGGGGGCAATGAGCAGTTCTTC. Translated, it gives CASSLTGGNEQFF.

This chain connects TRBV7-2 to TRBJ2-1; 10 bases fit TRBD2. Germline CDR1 and CDR2: SGHTA and FQGNSA. This CDR3 contains 15 residues. Trimming at V came to 5 bases and at J to 9 bases, leaving 10 bases not matched to a gene. This CDR3 is CASSGLAGASGEQFF. CDR3 bases: TGTGCCAGCAGCGGGCTAGCGGGGGCCTCGGGTGAGCAGTTCTTC. The variable domain in full, with the rest retrieved from reference TRBV7-2 and TRBJ2-1, is GAGVSQSPSNKVTEKGKDVELRCDPISGHTALYWYRQSLGQGLEFLIYFQGNSAPDKSGLPSDRFSAERTGGSVSTLTIQRTQQEDSAVYLCASSGLAGASGEQFFGPGTRLTVL.

The rearrangement links TRBV5-1 to TRBJ2-3, with 13 bases that match TRBD2. There are 15 residues in the CDR3. Germline assignment: CDR1 SGHRS and CDR2 YFSETQ. The V segment lost 5 bases and the J segment 6 bases; nucleotides outside the gene matches: 6. CDR3 residues: CASRPVGLAGDTQYF. CDR3 DNA: TGCGCCAGCAGACCCGTGGGACTAGCGGGGGATACGCAGTATTTT.

This chain joins TRBV5-1 and TRBJ1-4, with D maybe TRBD1 (5 bases). V lost 4 bases and J 8 bases, leaving 9 bases between the germline ends. This CDR3 is built from 12 residues. Germline values: CDR1 SGHRS, CDR2 YFSETQ. The CDR3, as DNA: TGCGCCAGCAGCGGGCGGGGGGAAAAACTGTTTTTT. Protein: CASSGRGEKLFF.

Only one count was recorded for this clone. V is TRBV7-3 and J is TRBJ2-7, with D possibly being TRBD2 (6 bases). This CDR3 has 13 residues. V was pared by 5 bases and J by 4 bases, with 12 bases between. Germline lookup yields CDR1 SGHTA and CDR2 FQGTGA. The CDR3 region is CASSEGGVYEQYF. DNA of the CDR3: TGTGCCAGCAGCGAAGGAGGGGTTTACGAGCAGTACTTC.

The V call is TRBV9, the J call TRBJ1-5, with a possible D match to TRBD1 (5 bases). This CDR3 is 14 amino acids long. From germline, CDR1 is SGDLS and CDR2 YYNGEE. Trimming removed 9 bases at V and 2 bases at J, with 15 bases between. The CDR3 DNA follows: TGTGCCAAAGCGGGCAGGGAACGCAATCAGCCCCAGCATTTT. Protein sequence: CAKAGRERNQPQHF.

DNA for the CDR3: TGCGCCAGCAGCCTTGGACTAGCGGGGGGCTCCACCAAAAACATTCAGTACTTC. This codes for CASSLGLAGGSTKNIQYF. V gene TRBV4-1 combines with J gene TRBJ2-4; TRBD2 matches 14 bases. J lost 2 bases, V lost 4 bases, and 7 bases had no gene match. CDR1 is MGHRA, CDR2 YSYEKL, per germline. The CDR3 covers 18 residues.

V gene TRBV11-2 combines with J gene TRBJ2-5; TRBD1 might be the D (6 bases). From germline, CDR1 is SGHAT and CDR2 FQNNGV. The CDR3 totals 13 residues. Trimming shortened V by 1 base and J by 4 bases, and 7 bases separated the two germline ends. CDR3: CASSLARGETQYF. The CDR3 bases are TGTGCCAGCAGCTTAGCCAGGGGAGAGACCCAGTACTTC.

The rearrangement uses TRBV6-6 and TRBJ1-6, with 8 positions matching TRBD1. The CDR3 spans 14 residues. Germline lookup yields CDR1 MNHNY and CDR2 SVGAGI (reference sequence). Losses at the gene ends were 6 bases for V and 7 bases for J; bases not matched to a gene: 5. The CDR3 protein is CASRTTGGNSPLHF. CDR3 in DNA: TGTGCCAGCAGAACTACAGGGGGGAATTCACCCCTCCACTTT.

The chain couples TRBV29-1 to TRBJ1-5; 7 bases align to TRBD1. The CDR3 covers 13 residues. V gave up 5 bases and J gave up 7 bases; unmatched junction bases: 8. CDR1 and CDR2 (germline): SQVTM, ANQGSEA. The CDR3 sequence: CSVLDREWQPQHF. CDR3 sequence (DNA): TGCAGCGTTCTAGACAGGGAGTGGCAGCCCCAGCATTTT.

The chain has TRBV7-9 and TRBJ2-7; 10 bases agree with TRBD1. CDR3 length: 14 residues. The junction had 5 bases not matched to a gene; V was cut back by 4 bases and J by 5 bases. Germline V CDR1 and CDR2: SEHNR, FQNEAQ (reference sequence). In nucleotides, the CDR3 is TGTGCCAGCAGCTCCGGACAGGGGGTCGACGAGCAGTACTTC. Residues: CASSSGQGVDEQYF.

As regards this clone: An end of the junction differs from the germline gene, which may be a read error. V gene TRBV4-2 combines with J gene TRBJ2-6; possibly TRBD1 for D (6 bases). This CDR3 spans 17 amino acids. Germline lookup yields CDR1 LGHNA and CDR2 YNFKEQ. For the CDR3, the DNA is TGTGCCGGCAGCCAAGCCGACACAGGGTACGGGGCCAACGTCCTGACTTTC. Protein product: CAGSQADTGYGANVLTF.

Ten or more counts support this clone. V gene TRBV6-5 combines with J gene TRBJ1-1; D is ambiguous. V gave up 6 bases and J gave up 1 base, with 9 bases separating them. Germline V gene sequence: CDR1 MNHEY, CDR2 SVGAGI. This CDR3 is built from 13 residues. CDR3 bases: TGTGCCAGCAGCCTATCCCGGAACACTGAAGCTTTCTTT. Its translation is CASSLSRNTEAFF.